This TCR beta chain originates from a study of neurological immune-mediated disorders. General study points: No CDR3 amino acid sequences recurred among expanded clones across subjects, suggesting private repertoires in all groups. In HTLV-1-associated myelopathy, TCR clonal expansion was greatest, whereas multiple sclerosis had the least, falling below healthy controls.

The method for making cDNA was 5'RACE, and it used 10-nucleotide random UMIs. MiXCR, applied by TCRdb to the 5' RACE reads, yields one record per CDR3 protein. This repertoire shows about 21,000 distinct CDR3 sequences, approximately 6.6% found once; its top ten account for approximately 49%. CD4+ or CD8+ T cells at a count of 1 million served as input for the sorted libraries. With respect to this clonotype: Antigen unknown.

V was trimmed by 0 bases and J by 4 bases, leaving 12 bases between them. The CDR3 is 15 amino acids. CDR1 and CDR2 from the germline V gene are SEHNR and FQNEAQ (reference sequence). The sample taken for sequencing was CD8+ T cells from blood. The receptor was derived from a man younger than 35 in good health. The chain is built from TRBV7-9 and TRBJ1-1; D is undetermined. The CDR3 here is CASSLAPGDVTEAFF. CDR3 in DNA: TGTGCCAGCAGCTTAGCGCCCGGGGATGTCACTGAAGCTTTCTTT.